A single sample is the source of the 23 T cell receptor beta chains below, sequenced in a study of blood T cell repertoires in COVID-19. Clones were sequenced by immunoSEQ multiplex PCR, and TCRdb holds only the in-frame ones, with some missing. The sample lists around 200,000 clones; around 87% were seen once. The sequencing sample was made of peripheral blood. Receptors originate from a man aged 35-49 years with active or convalescent COVID-19.

The CDR3 protein is CASSLTGGVETQYF. As DNA, the CDR3 is TGCGCCAGCAGCTTGACAGGCGGTGTGGAGACCCAGTACTTC. The chain combines TRBV5-1 with TRBJ2-5; tentative D call: TRBD1 (5 bases). Between the trimmed V and J ends, which lost 1 base and 5 bases, there was a span of 12 bases. Germline V gene lookup returns CDR1 SGHRS and CDR2 YFSETQ. The CDR3 sequence is 14 residues long.

The chain couples TRBV10-3 to TRBJ1-2, with 10 bases aligning to TRBD1. V gave up 8 bases and J gave up 0 bases; unmatched junction bases: 6. Germline V gene sequence: CDR1 ENHRY, CDR2 SYGVKD. The CDR3 sequence is 15 residues long. In DNA, the CDR3 is TGTGCCATCGGGGGACAGGGGCCGTCTAACTATGGCTACACCTTC. Protein product: CAIGGQGPSNYGYTF.

The table lists this clone with a count of one. The J gene is TRBJ1-2, the V gene TRBV2; D may be TRBD1 (5 bases). CDR1 and CDR2 from the germline V gene are SNHLY and FYNNEI. This CDR3 is 12 amino acids long. V lost 8 bases and J 6 bases, leaving 13 bases between the germline ends. CDR3 residues: CASSFTGDGYTF. The CDR3 DNA is TGTGCCAGCTCTTTTACGGGGGATGGCTACACCTTC.

This chain uses TRBV19 with TRBJ2-1, with 11 bases that match TRBD1. Germline trimming cut 9 bases from V and 9 bases from J; bases unmatched to any gene: 13. This CDR3 has 15 amino acids. CDR1 is LNHDA and CDR2 is SQIVND in the germline V gene (reference sequence). In nucleotides, the CDR3 is TGTGCCAGCAAACCTATGGGACAGGGGGTGGGTGAGCAGTTCTTC. Encoded protein: CASKPMGQGVGEQFF.

The gene calls are TRBV9 and TRBJ1-1; possibly TRBD1 for D (6 bases). Between the trimmed V and J ends, which lost 0 bases and 5 bases, there was a span of 11 bases. The CDR3 length is 14 residues. Germline CDR1 SGDLS, CDR2 YYNGEE. The CDR3 DNA reads as TGTGCCAGCAGCGTAGGGCAGGGGCTAACTGAAGCTTTCTTT. Amino acids: CASSVGQGLTEAFF.

This chain connects TRBV4-2 to TRBJ1-5; D may be TRBD1 (5 bases). The germline V gene has CDR1 LGHNA and CDR2 YNFKEQ. Trimming removed 2 bases from V and 0 bases from J, with 11 bases in between. This CDR3 is built from 16 residues. The CDR3 is CASSQRGHHSNQPQHF. In DNA form, the CDR3 reads TGTGCCAGCAGCCAAAGGGGCCACCATAGCAATCAGCCCCAGCATTTT.

This clone was seen only once. CDR3 sequence: CASGQGLPNEQFF. DNA for the CDR3: TGCGCCAGCGGTCAGGGACTACCCAATGAGCAGTTCTTC. The chain has TRBV5-1 and TRBJ2-1; 7 bases are a match to TRBD2. CDR3 size: 13 residues. V lost 7 bases to trimming and J lost 6 bases; unmatched junction nucleotides: 7. Germline V gene sequence: CDR1 SGHRS, CDR2 YFSETQ.

The rearrangement joins TRBV19 to TRBJ2-1, with D possibly being TRBD2 (6 bases). In germline, CDR1 is LNHDA, CDR2 SQIVND (reference sequence). CDR3 length equals 15 residues. V shed 3 bases and J shed 0 bases, with 9 bases lying between them. The CDR3 coding sequence is TGTGCCAGTAGTATGACCGGGAGCTCCTACAATGAGCAGTTCTTC. Translation: CASSMTGSSYNEQFF.

This rearrangement joins TRBV28 to TRBJ1-2, with D maybe TRBD1 (5 bases). CDR3 size: 13 residues. Germline CDR1 reads MDHEN; CDR2 reads SYDVKM. V was shortened by 6 bases and J by 2 bases, with 10 bases between the two germline ends. The CDR3 nucleotides read TGTGCCAGCAGGTCAGGGATCAACTATGGCTACACCTTC. The encoded protein is CASRSGINYGYTF.

The chain employs TRBV3-1 (or the pseudogene TRBV3-2) and TRBJ1-5, with D possibly being TRBD1 (5 bases). Germline CDR1 is LGHDT and CDR2 is YNNKEL (reference sequence). CDR3 length: 15 residues. V lost 1 base and J 2 bases, leaving 9 bases between the germline ends. The CDR3 region is CASSQAGVGNQPQHF. Here the CDR3 DNA reads TGTGCCAGCAGCCAAGCGGGGGTTGGCAATCAGCCCCAGCATTTT.

About this clone: An end of the junction differs from the germline gene, which may be a read error. The chain employs TRBV5-1 and TRBJ1-3, with a tentative D call TRBD1 (6 bases). The CDR3 sequence is 15 residues long. Germline V gives CDR1 SGHRS, CDR2 YFSETQ. The CDR3 here is CASSDQGSKHHVRCF. The CDR3 DNA follows: TGCGCCAGCAGCGATCAGGGGTCTAAACACCATGTTCGCTGTTTT.

The chain has TRBV7-8 and TRBJ2-7; tentative D call: TRBD1 (5 bases). The CDR3 is made up of 13 amino acids. CDR1 is SGHVS, CDR2 FQNEAQ, per germline. V was trimmed by 4 bases and J by 2 bases, leaving 9 bases between them. CDR3 bases: TGTGCCAGCAGCTCACAGGTAACCTACGAGCAGTACTTC. Amino acid sequence: CASSSQVTYEQYF.

The rearrangement uses TRBV12-5 and TRBJ2-3; D gene unclear. V lost 0 bases to trimming and J lost 2 bases, with 3 bases between them. Germline V CDR1 and CDR2: LGHNT, FRNRAP. The CDR3 runs 13 residues. For the CDR3, the DNA is TGTGCTAGTGGTTTGGTCTTCACAGATACGCAGTATTTT. Translation gives CASGLVFTDTQYF.

This rearrangement joins TRBV11-2 to TRBJ2-7; TRBD2 might be the D (6 bases). Trimming took 5 bases from V and 0 from J, leaving 17 bases between them. Looked up from germline, CDR1 is SGHAT and CDR2 is FQNNGV. CDR3 size: 16 residues. The CDR3 loop reads CASSLFRGAGSYEQYF. The CDR3 DNA reads TGTGCCAGCAGCCTTTTCCGCGGGGCGGGCTCCTACGAGCAGTACTTC. The whole variable domain, filled in from reference TRBV11-2 and TRBJ2-7, reads EAGVAQSPRYKIIEKRQSVAFWCNPISGHATLYWYQQILGQGPKLLIQFQNNGVVDDSQLPKDRFSAERLKGVDSTLKIQPAKLEDSAVYLCASSLFRGAGSYEQYFGPGTRLTVT.

The chain links TRBV3-1 (or the pseudogene TRBV3-2) to TRBJ2-7; D is unresolved. CDR1 is LGHDT, CDR2 YNNKEL, per germline (reference sequence). This CDR3 comprises 15 residues. With 2 bases removed from V and 0 bases from J, the gap between germline ends came to 11 bases. CDR3 DNA sequence: TGTGCCAGCAGCCAAAGCGAAGCGAGCTCCTACGAGCAGTACTTC. This codes for CASSQSEASSYEQYF.

This rearrangement joins TRBV4-1 to TRBJ2-5, with 8 positions matching TRBD1. The germline gives CDR1 MGHRA, CDR2 YSYEKL. With 4 bases clipped from V and 2 bases from J, the junction kept 3 bases outside the gene matches. The CDR3 consists of 14 residues. The CDR3 protein is CASSPGQGQETQYF. The DNA of the CDR3 is TGCGCCAGCAGCCCCGGACAGGGACAAGAGACCCAGTACTTC.

This rearrangement joins TRBV18 to TRBJ1-2, with D possibly matching TRBD1 (6 bases). CDR3 length: 13 residues. Looked up from germline, CDR1 is KGHSH and CDR2 is LQKENI. V dropped 3 bases and J dropped 4 bases, with 9 bases sitting between them. The CDR3, as DNA: TGTGCCAGCTCACCTGGGACACTCTATGGCTACACCTTC. The encoded protein is CASSPGTLYGYTF.

The chain links TRBV28 to TRBJ2-1; 8 nucleotides match TRBD1. Germline V CDR1 and CDR2: MDHEN, SYDVKM. The V and J ends lost 5 bases and 4 bases, in that order; junction bases with no gene match: 10. This CDR3 region has 16 residues. The CDR3 DNA reads as TGTGCCAGCAGTCTCCTAAGCACAGGGGGATACAATGAGCAGTTCTTC. Amino acid sequence: CASSLLSTGGYNEQFF.

The V and J genes are TRBV7-2 and TRBJ1-4; TRBD1 aligns across 9 bases. The germline V gene has CDR1 SGHTA and CDR2 FQGNSA. The CDR3 extends over 15 amino acids. Losses at the gene ends were 4 bases for V and 6 bases for J; bases not matched to a gene: 6. CDR3 protein: CASSSTGGIDEKLFF. The CDR3 DNA sequence: TGTGCCAGCAGCTCAACAGGGGGCATAGATGAAAAACTGTTTTTT.

This clone came up once. This rearrangement joins TRBV6-2 or TRBV6-3 to TRBJ2-7; D is unresolved. The CDR3 has 12 residues. Trimming left V 4 bases short and J 3 bases short, with 7 bases between. CDR1 MNHEY and CDR2 SVGEGT come from the germline V gene. The DNA for the CDR3 is TGTGCCAGCAGTTCTGCCAGCTACGAGCAGTACTTC. It yields the protein CASSSASYEQYF.

The chain recombines TRBV19 with TRBJ1-4; D gene uncertain. The CDR3 sequence is 14 residues long. Trimming cost V 4 bases and J 8 bases, with 14 bases left between them. Germline V gene sequence: CDR1 LNHDA, CDR2 SQIVND (reference sequence). The CDR3 loop is CASSKSIGPEKLFF. CDR3 coding DNA: TGTGCCAGTAGTAAAAGCATCGGTCCGGAAAAACTGTTTTTT.

The chain couples TRBV19 to TRBJ2-5; 7 bases are shared with TRBD2. In germline, CDR1 is LNHDA, CDR2 SQIVND (reference sequence). The CDR3 has 14 residues. V shed 8 bases, J shed 2 bases, and the junction held 8 bases outside the gene matches. The CDR3 region is CASSGLDEQETQYF. In nucleotides, the CDR3 is TGTGCCAGTTCCGGACTAGATGAGCAAGAGACCCAGTACTTC. The full variable domain, rest sourced from reference TRBV19 and TRBJ2-5, is DGGITQSPKYLFRKEGQNVTLSCEQNLNHDAMYWYRQDPGQGLRLIYYSQIVNDFQKGDIAEGYSVSREKKESFPLTVTSAQKNPTAFYLCASSGLDEQETQYFGPGTRLLVL.

The count of this clone is one. The chain uses TRBV15 and TRBJ2-1, with TRBD2 matching 8 bases. V trimming: 1 base; J trimming: 6 bases; junction bases outside the gene matches: 8. The CDR3 sequence is 16 residues long. Germline CDR1 LNHNV, CDR2 YYDKDF (reference sequence). CDR3 protein: CATSRVGSGGVNEQFF. Here the CDR3 DNA reads TGTGCCACCAGCAGAGTCGGGAGCGGGGGTGTCAATGAGCAGTTCTTC. The full variable domain, completed using reference TRBV15 and TRBJ2-1, is DAMVIQNPRYQVTQFGKPVTLSCSQTLNHNVMYWYQQKSSQAPKLLFHYYDKDFNNEADTPDNFQSRRPNTSFCFLDIRSPGLGDTAMYLCATSRVGSGGVNEQFFGPGTRLTVL.